This T cell receptor beta chain came from a study of identical twins. General study points: Compared with unrelated sharing, twin-shared out-of-frame alpha sequences had more low-probability sequences. Reduced insertions were recorded for abundant cord blood beta clonotypes, with no such pattern in memory repertoires.

A single record per CDR3 protein comes from TCRdb applying MiXCR to the 5' RACE reads. This sample carries about 690,000 distinct CDR3 sequences, around 5.7% of them seen once, and the ten largest clones take 1.5% to 2%. Healthy Caucasians alone served as donors. This clonotype was seen at least ten times. Its antigen remains unknown. Per germline, CDR1 ENHRY and CDR2 SYGVKD. The V end was cut by 9 bases, the J end by 0 bases, with 11 bases between. The CDR3 extends over 13 amino acids. V is TRBV10-3 and J is TRBJ2-5, with D tentatively TRBD2 (6 bases). The sequenced sample consisted of naive T cells sorted from blood. The clonotype originates from a man aged 18 to 30 in good health. CDR3 region: CAIRAGHQETQYF. CDR3 bases: TGTGCCATAAGAGCGGGTCACCAAGAGACCCAGTACTTC.